This TCR beta chain was captured by sequencing in a study of blood T cell repertoires in COVID-19. Study-level information: Samples taken during acute and convalescent COVID-19 were collected in the United States, Italy and Spain. T cells, B-cell-depleted T cells, or PBMCs supplied cDNA or gDNA.

The sample holds a few counts of this clone. The CDR3 is 16 residues long. The ends lost 0 bases at V and 4 bases at J; junction bases unmatched: 5. Germline CDR1 and CDR2: SGHDT and YYEEEE. Authors' analysis steps: Using reference gene primer amplification, nucleated cell counts were estimated. Sequencing was performed with immunoSEQ multiplex PCR; in TCRdb, only in-frame clones are kept and a portion is missing. V and J calls and clone size are as listed in that table; D and trimming were resolved from the DNA. Altogether more than 120,000 clones are present, about 85% being singletons, with the ten largest covering roughly 2.5%.

The clonotype was recovered from a human donor with acute or convalescent COVID-19. The donor label of this sample is uncertain. V is TRBV5-6 and J is TRBJ2-2, with 8 bases fitting TRBD1. The specimen was peripheral blood. In DNA, the CDR3 is TGTGCCAGCAGCTTGGTAACAGGGGGTAGCACCGGGGAGCTGTTTTTT. This sequence encodes CASSLVTGGSTGELFF.